The entry that follows covers one TCR beta chain sequence. This clonotype came up many times. The antigen it recognizes is unknown. No base-level quality is on record; no much larger clone is a single base apart. The sample's time point label is to be understood as: pre-sensitization, week 0. What this sample's treatment or condition label stands for: therapeutic diphenylcyclopropenone sensitization with weekly scalp DPC. At every patch-test visit, the blood draw took place before the patch test was put on. Eligible patients were aged 18 to 70, diagnosed with alopecia, deemed suitable for DPC therapy, and excluded if pregnant. Total RNA was isolated from unfractionated whole blood collected in Tempus Blood RNA tubes. The library was made by RACE. Sequencing relied on a NextSeq 500. During library preparation, unique molecular identifiers were attached to individual cDNA molecules so that TCRs could be counted in a quantitative, reproducible way. Both TCR alpha and TCR beta chains were sequenced from each blood RNA sample. In the paper's pipeline: Samples had a median of roughly 87,000 TCRs, with a range from roughly 23,224 to 750,000. The Decombinator software suite was used to annotate V, J and CDR3 in the TCR reads. To make PS versus PT1 abundance plots, every sample was subsampled to the same number of TCRs (28,000). TCRs were defined as expanded if absent before sensitization and observed at least eight times at the 2-week time point. The raw public data were reprocessed by TCRdb itself: fastp quality trimming at Q25, MiXCR clonotype calling, in-frame beta chains only. Here each entry gathers all rows of one CDR3 protein and keeps the most common genes and DNA. These V and J calls originate from TCRdb's pipeline instead of the authors' own analysis. The sample table contains roughly 60,000 distinct CDR3 sequences; only one count was recorded for roughly 6.7% of them. The ten largest clones represent more than 1.5% of the sample.

This entry belongs to a study of human T cells and chemical hapten exposure (dated by TCRdb to about 2021). Concerning the study at large: For sensitization, 2% DPC in acetone was applied to a roughly 2 cm by roughly 2 cm area of upper inner arm skin. Blood samples were taken from patients before sensitization (week 0) and at 2, 6 and about 24 weeks after DPC sensitization. Weekly therapeutic DPC doses were additionally applied to the scalp of patients throughout the roughly 23-week study period. The study tracked peripheral blood TCR repertoire changes in vivo during primary and secondary sensitization to the hapten diphenylcyclopropenone (DPC) in alopecia patients. Blood for TCR sequencing was provided by twenty-nine alopecia patients at one to four time points (pre-sensitization, 2, 6 and 24 weeks). Alopecia areata with under or over 50% scalp involvement, alopecia totalis and alopecia universalis were represented in the patient cohort, which was mostly female. Libraries were pooled for sequencing, and variation in per-sample TCR yields was attributed mainly to small differences in library volumes within the pool. Patch testing was performed on the upper back with Finn chambers containing 0.01% DPC, and the patch tests were scored after 6 days according to International Contact Dermatitis Research Group standards. Points the paper makes about the study in general: The number of PT1 expanded TCRs positively correlated with patch test score, significant at thresholds 8, 16 and 32 but not 4. Expanded TCRs formed significantly more large CDR3 similarity clusters than pre-sensitization or healthy control sets, consistent with antigen-driven responses. Repeated subsampling changed both the strength of the expansion versus patch-test correlation and the threshold at which the correlation became significant. Because all patients had alopecia, a presumed autoimmune disease, the immune response of the patients might differ from that of healthy individuals. DPC sensitization did not change how many TCRs were above 1 in 1000 frequency, and no evidence was found of alterations in global repertoire structure.

The CDR3 runs 15 residues from the cysteine to the phenylalanine. CDR3 DNA only is kept here, 45 bases in frame from base 1. The junction shows trimming of 6 bases on V and 2 bases on J, and the gene matches do not reach 10 bases of it. CDR1 and CDR2, per the germline V gene, are MNHEY and SVGAGI. The sequence came from a woman aged 25 to 45 with alopecia areata. Some clones in this sample may be carry-over from other donors' samples. Recombination connected TRBV6-5 to TRBJ2-7, with 7 bases aligning to TRBD1. Source: whole blood, taken in connection with sensitization to the hapten diphenylcyclopropenone (DPC). The DNA is TGTGCCAGCAGAACGAACCAGGGGGTCACCTACGAGCAGTACTTC. Translated, it reads CASRTNQGVTYEQYF.